Listed here are 7 T cell receptor beta chains from one sample, sequenced in a study of vaccination effects on CD4 cells after COVID-19. These receptors have no identified antigens. Cultured cells yielded isolated CD4+ T cells after 10 to 11 days. Infection dated between March and December 2020, before the Alpha, Beta and Delta variants reached the United States. Either the BNT162b2 or mRNA-1273 vaccine was given to participants in two doses. Produced via immunoSEQ multiplex PCR; TCRdb's table is partial and in-frame only. The sample gives tens of thousands of clones, roughly 75% of which show up once; around 6.6% is in the top ten. The sample in question was CD4+ T cells from PBMCs cultured without peptide, obtained after COVID-19 vaccination. These receptors originate from a human donor who had a prior SARS-CoV-2 infection.

In this sample, this clone turned up a few times. The chain recombines TRBV7-2 with TRBJ2-3; the D is unclear. Trimming left V 1 base short and J 2 bases short, with 7 bases between. The length of the CDR3 is 14 residues. In germline, CDR1 is SGHTA, CDR2 FQGNSA. The CDR3 sequence: CASSLDPATDTQYF. For the CDR3, the DNA is TGTGCCAGCAGCTTAGACCCAGCCACAGATACGCAGTATTTT.

The chain combines TRBV4-1 with TRBJ1-2, with unresolved D. Between the trimmed V and J ends, which lost 0 bases and 0 bases, there was a span of 5 bases. The CDR3 consists of 14 residues. CDR1 is MGHRA, CDR2 YSYEKL, per germline. CDR3: CASSQDIANYGYTF. In DNA form, the CDR3 reads TGCGCCAGCAGCCAAGACATAGCTAACTATGGCTACACCTTC.

The CDR3 reads CASGKGGGAGANVLTF. The CDR3 DNA reads TGTGCCAGCGGTAAGGGGGGCGGGGCTGGGGCCAACGTCCTGACTTTC. The chain joins TRBV4-2 to TRBJ2-6; TRBD1 or TRBD2 may be the D gene (6 bases each). Germline CDR1 is LGHNA and CDR2 is YNFKEQ. The length of the CDR3 is 16 residues. Trimming took 8 bases from V and 2 from J, leaving 16 bases between them.

The chain uses TRBV7-3 and TRBJ1-2; D is undetermined. CDR1 is SGHTA, CDR2 FQGTGA, per germline. This CDR3 has 13 amino acids. V lost 3 bases and J 8 bases, leaving 13 bases between the germline ends. CDR3 sequence (DNA): TGTGCCAGCAGCTTCAGCGGGGAAAGCGGCTACACCTTC. Encoded protein: CASSFSGESGYTF.

J is TRBJ2-6 and V is TRBV6-2 or TRBV6-3, with 8 nucleotides matching TRBD1. J was trimmed by 0 bases and V by 5 bases; bases with no gene match: 9. The CDR3 length is 18 residues. CDR1 is MNHEY and CDR2 is SVGEGT in the germline V gene. CDR3 in DNA: TGTGCCAGCAGTCACCAGGGGGCGAGTCGCTCTGGGGCCAACGTCCTGACTTTC. Its protein is CASSHQGASRSGANVLTF.

The chain couples TRBV18 to TRBJ2-5, with D possibly being TRBD1 or TRBD2 (5 bases each). Trimming removed 1 base at V and 1 base at J, with 10 bases between. The CDR3 is 15 amino acids. Germline CDR1 KGHSH, CDR2 LQKENI. DNA for the CDR3: TGTGCCAGCTCACCACTCTTTGGGGGCCAAGAGACCCAGTACTTC. This sequence encodes CASSPLFGGQETQYF.

V and J are TRBV12-3 or TRBV12-4 and TRBJ2-7; D might be TRBD1 (5 bases). Trimming pared 2 bases from V and 5 bases from J, leaving 10 bases between. The CDR3 sequence is 13 residues long. The CDR3 DNA follows: TGTGCCAGCAGTTTATGGCAGGGTAACGAGCAGTACTTC. Translated: CASSLWQGNEQYF.